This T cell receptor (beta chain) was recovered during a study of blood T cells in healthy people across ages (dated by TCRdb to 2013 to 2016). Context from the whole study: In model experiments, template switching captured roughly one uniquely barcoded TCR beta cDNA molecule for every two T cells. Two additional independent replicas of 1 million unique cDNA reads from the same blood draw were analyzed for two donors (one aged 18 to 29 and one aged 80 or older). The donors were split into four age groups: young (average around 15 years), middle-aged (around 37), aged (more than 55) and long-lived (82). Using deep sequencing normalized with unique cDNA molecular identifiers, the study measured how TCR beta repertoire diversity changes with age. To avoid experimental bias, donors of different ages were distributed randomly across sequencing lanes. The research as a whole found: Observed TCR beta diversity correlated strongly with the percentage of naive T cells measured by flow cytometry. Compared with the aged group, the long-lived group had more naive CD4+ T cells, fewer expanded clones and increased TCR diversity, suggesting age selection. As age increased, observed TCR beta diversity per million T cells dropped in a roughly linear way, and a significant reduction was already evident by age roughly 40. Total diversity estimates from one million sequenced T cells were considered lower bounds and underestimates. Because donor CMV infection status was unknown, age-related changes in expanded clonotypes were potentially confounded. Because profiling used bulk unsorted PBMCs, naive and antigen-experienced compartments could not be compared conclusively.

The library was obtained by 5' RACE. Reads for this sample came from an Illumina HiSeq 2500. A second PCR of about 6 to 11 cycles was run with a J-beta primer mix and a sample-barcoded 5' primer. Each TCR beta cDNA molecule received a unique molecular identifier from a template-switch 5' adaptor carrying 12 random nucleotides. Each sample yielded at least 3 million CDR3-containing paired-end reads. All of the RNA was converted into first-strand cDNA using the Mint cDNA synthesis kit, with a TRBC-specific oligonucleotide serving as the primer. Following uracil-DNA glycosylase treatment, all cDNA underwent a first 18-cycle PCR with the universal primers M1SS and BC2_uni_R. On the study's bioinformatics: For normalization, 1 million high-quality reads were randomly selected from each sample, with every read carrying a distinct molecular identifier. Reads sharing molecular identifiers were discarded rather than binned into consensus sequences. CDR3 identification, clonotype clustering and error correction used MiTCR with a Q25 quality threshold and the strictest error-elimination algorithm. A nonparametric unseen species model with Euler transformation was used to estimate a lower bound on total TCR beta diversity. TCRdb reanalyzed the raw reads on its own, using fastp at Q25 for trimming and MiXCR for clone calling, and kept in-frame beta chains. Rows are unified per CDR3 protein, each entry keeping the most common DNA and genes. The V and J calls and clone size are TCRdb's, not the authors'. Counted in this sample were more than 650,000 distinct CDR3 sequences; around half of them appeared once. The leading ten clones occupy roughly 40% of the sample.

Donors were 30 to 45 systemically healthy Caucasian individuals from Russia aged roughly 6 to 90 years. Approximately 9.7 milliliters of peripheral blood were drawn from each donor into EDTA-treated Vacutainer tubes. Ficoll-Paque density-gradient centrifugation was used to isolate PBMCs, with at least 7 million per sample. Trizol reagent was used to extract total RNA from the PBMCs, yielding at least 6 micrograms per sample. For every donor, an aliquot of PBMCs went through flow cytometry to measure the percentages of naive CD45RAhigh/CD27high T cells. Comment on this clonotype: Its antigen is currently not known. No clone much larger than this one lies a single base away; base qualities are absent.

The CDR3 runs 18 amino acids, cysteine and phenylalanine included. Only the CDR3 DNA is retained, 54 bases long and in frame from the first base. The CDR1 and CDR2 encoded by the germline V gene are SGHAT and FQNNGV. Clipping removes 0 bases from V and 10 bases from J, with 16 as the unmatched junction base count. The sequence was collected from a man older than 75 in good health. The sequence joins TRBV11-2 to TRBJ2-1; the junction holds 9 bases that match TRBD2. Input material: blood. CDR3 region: CASSLDSGTSWGLREQFF. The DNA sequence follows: TGTGCCAGCAGCTTAGATTCTGGGACTAGCTGGGGCCTGAGGGAGCAGTTCTTC.